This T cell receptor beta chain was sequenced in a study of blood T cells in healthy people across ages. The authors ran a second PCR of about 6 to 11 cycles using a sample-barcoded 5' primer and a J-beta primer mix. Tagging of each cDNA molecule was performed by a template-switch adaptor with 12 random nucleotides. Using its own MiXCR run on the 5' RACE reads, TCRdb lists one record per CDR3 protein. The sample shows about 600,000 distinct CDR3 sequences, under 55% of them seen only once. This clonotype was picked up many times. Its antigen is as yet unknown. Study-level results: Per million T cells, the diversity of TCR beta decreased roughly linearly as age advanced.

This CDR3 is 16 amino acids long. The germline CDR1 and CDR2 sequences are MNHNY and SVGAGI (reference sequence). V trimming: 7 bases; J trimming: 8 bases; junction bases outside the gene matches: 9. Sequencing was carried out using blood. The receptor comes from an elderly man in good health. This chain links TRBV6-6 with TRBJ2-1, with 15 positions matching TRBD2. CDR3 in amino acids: CASTTPGLAGGDEQFF. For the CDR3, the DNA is TGTGCCAGCACTACTCCAGGACTAGCGGGAGGGGATGAGCAGTTCTTC.